The TCR beta chain described here comes from a study of PD-1 blockade in classical Hodgkin lymphoma. Study overall: With a 2-week interval, patients received intravenous nivolumab at 3 mg/kg.

Each of the patients experienced relapse following autologous stem cell transplantation, and their brentuximab vedotin exposure differed. Germline CDR1 is MNHEY and CDR2 is SMNVEV (reference sequence). The CDR3 is 15 amino acids. Findings and caveats of the study: Those patients who began receiving nivolumab less than 1 year after ASCT had lower diversity, and they were excluded. No one has yet defined what causes the repertoire differences, which may be disease activity or prior therapy.

This table comes from immunoSEQ multiplex PCR, and its TCRdb copy is limited to in-frame clones, with some not included. Of approximately 59,000 clones listed, roughly 90% are singletons. On this clone itself: Its antigen is still unknown. A junction boundary mismatches the germline segment, possibly from a read error.

The clonotype originates from a human donor with classical Hodgkin lymphoma. The V and J genes are TRBV27 and TRBJ1-2; weak D call: TRBD1 (5 bases). The sequencing used peripheral blood mononuclear cells (PBMCs), collected before the second cycle of nivolumab. CDR3 nucleotides: TGTGCCAGCAGCTTATATGGCGACAGCCTCTATGGCTACACCTTC. Translated: CASSLYGDSLYGYTF.